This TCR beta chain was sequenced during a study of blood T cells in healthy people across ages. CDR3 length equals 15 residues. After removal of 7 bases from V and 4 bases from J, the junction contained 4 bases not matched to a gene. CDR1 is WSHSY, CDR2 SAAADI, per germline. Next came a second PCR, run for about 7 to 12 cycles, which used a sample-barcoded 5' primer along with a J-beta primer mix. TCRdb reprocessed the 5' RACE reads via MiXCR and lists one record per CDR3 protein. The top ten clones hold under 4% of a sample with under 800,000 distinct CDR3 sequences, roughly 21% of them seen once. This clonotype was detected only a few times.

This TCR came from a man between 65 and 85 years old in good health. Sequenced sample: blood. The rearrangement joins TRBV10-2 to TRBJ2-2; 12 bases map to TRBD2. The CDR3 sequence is CASTLAGGFTGELFF. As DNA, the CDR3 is TGCGCCAGCACCCTAGCGGGAGGGTTCACCGGGGAGCTGTTTTTT.